The 10 T cell receptor beta chains below come from one sample, sequenced in a study of blood T cell repertoires in COVID-19. The table came from immunoSEQ multiplex PCR; TCRdb's copy has only in-frame clones and leaves some out. The sample records around 140,000 clones, 75% to 85% being singletons. Input material: peripheral blood. These receptors originate from a man aged 60 to 75 with active or convalescent COVID-19.

The chain is built from TRBV11-2 and TRBJ1-1; 8 bases fit TRBD1. The length of the CDR3 is 15 residues. Germline V gene data show CDR1 as SGHAT and CDR2 as FQNNGV. Trimming took 1 base from V and 5 from J; bases not matched to a gene: 6. The CDR3 DNA follows: TGTGCCAGCAGCTTAGTATCAGGGGGCAATACTGAAGCTTTCTTT. Encoded protein: CASSLVSGGNTEAFF. Full variable domain (missing parts from reference TRBV11-2 and TRBJ1-1): EAGVAQSPRYKIIEKRQSVAFWCNPISGHATLYWYQQILGQGPKLLIQFQNNGVVDDSQLPKDRFSAERLKGVDSTLKIQPAKLEDSAVYLCASSLVSGGNTEAFFGQGTRLTVV.

The chain joins TRBV2 to TRBJ1-1; D is perhaps TRBD1 (6 bases). Germline values: CDR1 SNHLY, CDR2 FYNNEI. This CDR3 comprises 16 residues. Trimming pared 7 bases from V and 1 base from J, leaving 19 bases between. This CDR3 reads CASTDFRVGANTEAFF. CDR3 sequence (DNA): TGTGCCAGCACCGACTTCCGGGTGGGGGCGAACACTGAAGCTTTCTTT.

The chain joins TRBV7-6 to TRBJ1-5, with D perhaps matching TRBD1 (5 bases). V dropped 1 base and J dropped 5 bases, with 15 bases sitting between them. This CDR3 region has 16 residues. The germline V gene has CDR1 SGHVS and CDR2 FNYEAQ. The DNA for the CDR3 is TGTGCCAGCAGCTTAGGGTTTTCGGAGGGGTATCAGCCCCAGCATTTT. It specifies CASSLGFSEGYQPQHF.

Only one count was recorded for this clone. The V gene is TRBV5-4, the J gene TRBJ2-5, with TRBD2 identical over 8 bases. The germline gives CDR1 SGHNT, CDR2 YYREEE (reference sequence). This CDR3 has 16 amino acids. The V and J ends lost 3 bases and 0 bases, in that order; junction bases with no gene match: 7. The CDR3 nucleotides are TGTGCCAGCAGCTCTTTAGCGGGACCGTACCAAGAGACCCAGTACTTC. Its translation is CASSSLAGPYQETQYF.

The V and J genes are TRBV19 and TRBJ1-2; the match to TRBD1 covers 8 bases. The germline V gene has CDR1 LNHDA and CDR2 SQIVND (reference sequence). V shed 3 bases and J 2 bases; nucleotides not matched to a gene: 5. This CDR3 region has 15 residues. CDR3 nucleotide sequence: TGTGCCAGTAGTATCTTTCCAGGGGGCAACTATGGCTACACCTTC. It codes for CASSIFPGGNYGYTF.

The rearrangement uses TRBV2 and TRBJ1-5; 9 positions agree with TRBD1. Looked up from germline, CDR1 is SNHLY and CDR2 is FYNNEI. This CDR3 has 14 residues. After removal of 8 bases from V and 6 bases from J, the junction contained 8 bases not matched to a gene. CDR3 nucleotide sequence: TGTGCCAGCGGAGCACAGGGGGCTTTTCAGCCCCAGCATTTT. This encodes CASGAQGAFQPQHF.

The chain links TRBV19 to TRBJ1-2; TRBD1 is a possible D gene (5 bases). The V gene's germline CDR1 is LNHDA and CDR2 SQIVND (reference sequence). The ends were cut back, 4 bases at V and 4 bases at J, with 19 bases in the middle. This CDR3 has 16 amino acids. CDR3 in amino acids: CASSKPTGFIGYGYTF. DNA for the CDR3: TGTGCCAGTAGTAAACCCACAGGATTCATAGGCTATGGCTACACCTTC.

J is TRBJ1-4 and V is TRBV11-3; 8 bases fit TRBD1. The CDR3 consists of 16 residues. J was trimmed by 0 bases and V by 3 bases; bases with no gene match: 3. Germline V gives CDR1 SGHNT, CDR2 YENEEA. The CDR3 DNA follows: TGTGCCAGCAGCTTGGGACAGGCATCAACTAATGAAAAACTGTTTTTT. Translation: CASSLGQASTNEKLFF.

J is TRBJ1-4 and V is TRBV4-3, with D possibly TRBD1 on 5 matching bases. Germline-derived CDR1 and CDR2 are LGHNA and YSLEER. CDR3 length equals 15 residues. Trimming removed 1 base from V and 3 bases from J, with 9 bases in between. This chain's CDR3 is CASSQGGGSNEKLFF. The DNA for the CDR3 is TGCGCCAGCAGCCAAGGGGGGGGGTCTAATGAAAAACTGTTTTTT.

The CDR3 DNA reads as TGTGCCAGCAGCCAAGGAGTTATTTCCACTGAAGCTTTCTTT. Translation: CASSQGVISTEAFF. The gene calls are TRBV3-1 (or the pseudogene TRBV3-2) and TRBJ1-1; D unclear. The germline CDR1 and CDR2 sequences are LGHDT and YNNKEL (reference sequence). V was pared by 1 base and J by 4 bases, with 10 bases between. This CDR3 spans 14 amino acids.